This T cell receptor beta chain originates from a study of tissue T cells after allogeneic stem cell transplantation. On this clone: The antigen is undetermined.

Autopsy tissues included GI tract, liver, skin and lymphoid organs. CDR3 length: 17 residues. Germline V gene data show CDR1 as MNHEY and CDR2 as SVGEGT. V lost 0 bases to trimming and J lost 1 base; unmatched junction nucleotides: 8. Study results and caveats: Across patients, clones rarely overlapped, yet motif clusters were shared tissue-specifically.

The protocol was immunoSEQ multiplex PCR, while the TCRdb copy is restricted to in-frame clones and leaves out a portion. The table lists about 10,000 clones, roughly 66% of them singletons, with about 9.3% in the top ten. Specimen: tissue from the jejunum, collected at autopsy. This receptor was obtained from a woman between 18 and 55 years old with breast cancer. V and J are TRBV6-2 or TRBV6-3 and TRBJ2-5; 7 bases fit TRBD2. The CDR3 loop is CASSYSGPGGSQETQYF. The CDR3 DNA follows: TGTGCCAGCAGTTACTCGGGCCCCGGGGGGTCCCAAGAGACCCAGTACTTC.